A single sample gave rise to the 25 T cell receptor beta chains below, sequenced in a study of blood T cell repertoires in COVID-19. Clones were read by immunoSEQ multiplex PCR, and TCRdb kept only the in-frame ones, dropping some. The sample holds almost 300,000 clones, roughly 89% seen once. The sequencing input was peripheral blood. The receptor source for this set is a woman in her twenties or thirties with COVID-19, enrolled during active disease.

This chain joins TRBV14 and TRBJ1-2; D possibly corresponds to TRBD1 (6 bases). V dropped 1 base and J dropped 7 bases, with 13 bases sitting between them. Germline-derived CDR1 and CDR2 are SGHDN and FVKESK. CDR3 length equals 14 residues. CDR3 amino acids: CASSQVSQGAGYTF. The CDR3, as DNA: TGTGCCAGCAGCCAAGTGTCACAGGGAGCTGGCTACACCTTC.

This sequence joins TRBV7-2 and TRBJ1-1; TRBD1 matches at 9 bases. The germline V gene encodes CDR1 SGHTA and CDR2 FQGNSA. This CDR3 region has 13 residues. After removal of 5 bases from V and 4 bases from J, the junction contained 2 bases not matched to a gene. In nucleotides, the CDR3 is TGTGCCAGCAGCGTACAGGGGGCCACTGAAGCTTTCTTT. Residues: CASSVQGATEAFF.

Here the CDR3 reads CASSVTAGNQPQHF. The CDR3, as DNA: TGTGCCAGCAGCGTTACAGCTGGCAATCAGCCCCAGCATTTT. The J gene is TRBJ1-5, the V gene TRBV11-2; D is unresolved. Per the germline V gene, CDR1 is SGHAT and CDR2 is FQNNGV. V lost 5 bases to trimming and J lost 2 bases, with 10 bases between them. This CDR3 is built from 14 residues.

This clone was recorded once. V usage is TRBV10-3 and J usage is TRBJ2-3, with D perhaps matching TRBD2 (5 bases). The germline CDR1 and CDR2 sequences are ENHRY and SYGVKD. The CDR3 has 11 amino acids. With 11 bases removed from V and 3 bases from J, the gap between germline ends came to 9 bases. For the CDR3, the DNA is TGTGCCTCCGGGGTAACAGATACGCAGTATTTT. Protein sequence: CASGVTDTQYF.

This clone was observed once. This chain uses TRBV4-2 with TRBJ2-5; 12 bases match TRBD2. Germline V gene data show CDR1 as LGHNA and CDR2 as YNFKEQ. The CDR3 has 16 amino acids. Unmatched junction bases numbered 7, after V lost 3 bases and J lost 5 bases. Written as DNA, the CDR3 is TGTGCCAGCAGCCAGACTAGCGGGGGTAAAGGGGAGACCCAGTACTTC. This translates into CASSQTSGGKGETQYF.

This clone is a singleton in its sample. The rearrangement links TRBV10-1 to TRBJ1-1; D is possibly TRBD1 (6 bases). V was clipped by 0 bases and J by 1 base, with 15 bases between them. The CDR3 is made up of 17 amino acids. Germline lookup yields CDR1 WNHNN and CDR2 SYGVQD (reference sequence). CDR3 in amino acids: CASSESDRQAQNTEAFF. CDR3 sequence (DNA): TGCGCCAGCAGTGAGTCGGACCGACAGGCACAGAACACTGAAGCTTTCTTT.

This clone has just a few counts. CDR3 sequence reads: CASSYEGTGQNYGYTF. The DNA of the CDR3 is TGTGCCAGCAGTTACGAGGGGACAGGCCAGAACTATGGCTACACCTTC. The V call is TRBV6-5, the J call TRBJ1-2; 8 bases map to TRBD1. Germline CDR1 MNHEY, CDR2 SVGAGI. There are 16 residues in the CDR3. The trim removed 2 bases at V and 2 bases at J, leaving 7 bases unmatched.

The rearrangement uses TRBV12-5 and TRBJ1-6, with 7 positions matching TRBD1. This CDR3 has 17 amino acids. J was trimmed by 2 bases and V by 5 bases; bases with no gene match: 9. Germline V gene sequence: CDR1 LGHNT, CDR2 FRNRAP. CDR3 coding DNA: TGTGCTAGTGGTCCGAATCGACAGGGCCCCTATAATTCACCCCTCCACTTT. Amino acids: CASGPNRQGPYNSPLHF.

CDR3 nucleotide sequence: TGCGCCAGCACCCTGGGCCCGAACAGCTATGGCTACACCTTC. It specifies CASTLGPNSYGYTF. The genes are TRBV5-1 and TRBJ1-2, with no clear D. Germline CDR1 SGHRS, CDR2 YFSETQ. CDR3 length equals 14 residues. Trimming took 6 bases from V and 4 from J, leaving 16 bases between them.

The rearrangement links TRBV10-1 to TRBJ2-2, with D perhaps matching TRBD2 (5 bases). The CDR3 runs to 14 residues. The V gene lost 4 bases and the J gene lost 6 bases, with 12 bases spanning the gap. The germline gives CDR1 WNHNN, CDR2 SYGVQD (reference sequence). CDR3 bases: TGCGCCAGCAGTGCAAACCTAGCCCCCGGGGAGCTGTTTTTT. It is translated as CASSANLAPGELFF.

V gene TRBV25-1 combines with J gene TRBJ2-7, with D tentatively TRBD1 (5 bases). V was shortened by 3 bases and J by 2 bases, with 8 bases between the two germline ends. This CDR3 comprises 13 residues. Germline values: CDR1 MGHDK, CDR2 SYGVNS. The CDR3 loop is CASSDLGAYEQYF. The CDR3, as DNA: TGTGCCAGCAGTGATTTAGGGGCCTACGAGCAGTACTTC.

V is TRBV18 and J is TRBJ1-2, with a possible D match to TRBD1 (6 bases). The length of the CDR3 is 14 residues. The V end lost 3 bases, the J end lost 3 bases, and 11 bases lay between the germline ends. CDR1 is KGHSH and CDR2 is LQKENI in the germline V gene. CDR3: CASSPVRGDYGYTF. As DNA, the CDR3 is TGTGCCAGCTCACCGGTCAGGGGTGACTATGGCTACACCTTC. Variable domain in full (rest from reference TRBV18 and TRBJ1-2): NAGVMQNPRHLVRRRGQEARLRCSPMKGHSHVYWYRQLPEEGLKFMVYLQKENIIDESGMPKERFSAEFPKEGPSILRIQQVVRGDSAAYFCASSPVRGDYGYTFGSGTRLTVV.

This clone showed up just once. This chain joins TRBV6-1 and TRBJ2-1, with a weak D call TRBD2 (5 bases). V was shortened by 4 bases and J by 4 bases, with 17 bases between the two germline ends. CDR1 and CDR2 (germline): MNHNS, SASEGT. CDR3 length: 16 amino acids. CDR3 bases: TGTGCCAGCAGTGCGTTACTAGTTCCACCTTACAATGAGCAGTTCTTC. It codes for CASSALLVPPYNEQFF.

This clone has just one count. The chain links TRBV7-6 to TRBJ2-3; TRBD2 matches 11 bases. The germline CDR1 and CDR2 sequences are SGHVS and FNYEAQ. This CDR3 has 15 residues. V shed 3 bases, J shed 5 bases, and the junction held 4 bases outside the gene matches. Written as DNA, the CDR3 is TGTGCCAGCAGCTTTAGCGGGGGGGATGGAGATACGCAGTATTTT. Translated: CASSFSGGDGDTQYF.

The CDR3 here is CASSLALGGRNIQYF. In DNA form, the CDR3 reads TGCGCCAGCAGCTTGGCACTAGGAGGCCGAAACATTCAGTACTTC. The chain joins TRBV5-1 to TRBJ2-4; a possible D gene is TRBD2 (5 bases). V lost 0 bases and J 6 bases, leaving 13 bases between the germline ends. CDR3 length: 15 amino acids. Germline V CDR1 and CDR2: SGHRS, YFSETQ.

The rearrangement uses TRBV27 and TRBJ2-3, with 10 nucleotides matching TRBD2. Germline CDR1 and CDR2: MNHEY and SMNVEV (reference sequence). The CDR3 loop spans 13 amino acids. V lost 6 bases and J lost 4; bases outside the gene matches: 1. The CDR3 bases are TGTGCCAGCAGAGCGGGGGGGGCAGATACGCAGTATTTT. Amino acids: CASRAGGADTQYF.

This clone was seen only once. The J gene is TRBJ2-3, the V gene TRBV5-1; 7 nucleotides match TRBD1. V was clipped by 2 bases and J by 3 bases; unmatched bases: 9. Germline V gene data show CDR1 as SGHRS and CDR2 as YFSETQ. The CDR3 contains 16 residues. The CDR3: CASSLIYRGRTDTQYF. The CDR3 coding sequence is TGCGCCAGCAGCTTAATTTACAGGGGTAGGACAGATACGCAGTATTTT. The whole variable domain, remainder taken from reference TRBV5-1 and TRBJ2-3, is KAGVTQTPRYLIKTRGQQVTLSCSPISGHRSVSWYQQTPGQGLQFLFEYFSETQRNKGNFPGRFSGRQFSNSRSEMNVSTLELGDSALYLCASSLIYRGRTDTQYFGPGTRLTVL.

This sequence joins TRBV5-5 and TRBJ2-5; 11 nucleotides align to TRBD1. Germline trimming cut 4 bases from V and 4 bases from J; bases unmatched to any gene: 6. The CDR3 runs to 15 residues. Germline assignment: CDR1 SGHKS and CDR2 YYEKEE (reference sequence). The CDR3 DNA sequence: TGTGCCAGCAGCAAGGGAGGGACAGGGGGAGAGACCCAGTACTTC. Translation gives CASSKGGTGGETQYF.

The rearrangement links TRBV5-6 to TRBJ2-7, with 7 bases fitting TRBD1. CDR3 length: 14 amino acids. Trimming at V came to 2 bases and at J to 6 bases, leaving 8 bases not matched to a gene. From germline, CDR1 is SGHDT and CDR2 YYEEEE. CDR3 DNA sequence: TGTGCCAGCAGCTTTAACAGGGGATCTGGCGAGCAGTACTTC. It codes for CASSFNRGSGEQYF.

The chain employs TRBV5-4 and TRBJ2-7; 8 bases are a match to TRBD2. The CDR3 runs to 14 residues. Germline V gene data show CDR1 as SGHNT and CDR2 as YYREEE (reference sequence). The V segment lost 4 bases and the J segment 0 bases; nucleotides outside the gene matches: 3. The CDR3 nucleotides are TGTGCCAGCAGCGCGGGGGGAAGCTCCTACGAGCAGTACTTC. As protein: CASSAGGSSYEQYF.

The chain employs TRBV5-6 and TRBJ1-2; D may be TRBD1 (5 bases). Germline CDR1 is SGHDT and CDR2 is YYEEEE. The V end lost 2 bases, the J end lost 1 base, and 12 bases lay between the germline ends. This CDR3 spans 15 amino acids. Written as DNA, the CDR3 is TGTGCCAGCAGCTTAACCGACAGACATAACTATGGCTACACCTTC. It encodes CASSLTDRHNYGYTF.

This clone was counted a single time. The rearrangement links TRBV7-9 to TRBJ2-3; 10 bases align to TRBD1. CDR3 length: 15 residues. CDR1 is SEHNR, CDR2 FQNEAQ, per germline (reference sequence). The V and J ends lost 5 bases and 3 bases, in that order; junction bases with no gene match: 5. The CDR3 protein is CASSRGTGVTDTQYF. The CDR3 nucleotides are TGTGCCAGCAGCCGCGGGACAGGGGTTACAGATACGCAGTATTTT.

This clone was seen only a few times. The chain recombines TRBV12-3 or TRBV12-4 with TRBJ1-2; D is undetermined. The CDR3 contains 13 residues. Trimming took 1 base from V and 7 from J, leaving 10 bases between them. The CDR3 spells CASSLGSSVGYTF. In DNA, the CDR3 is TGTGCCAGCAGTTTAGGATCTTCGGTTGGCTACACCTTC.

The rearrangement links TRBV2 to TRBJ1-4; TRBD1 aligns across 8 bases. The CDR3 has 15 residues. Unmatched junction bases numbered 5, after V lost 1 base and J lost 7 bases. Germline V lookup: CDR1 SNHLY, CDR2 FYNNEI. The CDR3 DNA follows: TGTGCCAGCAGTGAAGGGGACAGGTTTGGTGAAAAACTGTTTTTT. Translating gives CASSEGDRFGEKLFF.

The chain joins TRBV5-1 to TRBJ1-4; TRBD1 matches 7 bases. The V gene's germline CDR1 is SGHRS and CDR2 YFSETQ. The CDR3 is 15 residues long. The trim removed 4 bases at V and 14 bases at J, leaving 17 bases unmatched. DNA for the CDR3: TGCGCCAGCAGCGGAGGGGGCGGTGGGACCGACGGGCTGTTTTTT. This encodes CASSGGGGGTDGLFF.